These T cell receptor beta chains were read from a single sample in a study of cytomegalovirus exposure and HLA in healthy donors. Sequenced by immunoSEQ multiplex PCR; TCRdb stores in-frame clones only, minus some. The sample has around 350,000 clones; 70% to 90% are singletons. The sample consisted of PBMCs. Receptors were obtained from a woman between 18 and 30 years old in good health and CMV-seronegative. The CDR3 runs from the conserved cysteine through the conserved F or W. The order of the fields is clone size, D gene, J gene, V gene, CDR3 protein, CDR3 DNA. A D gene is named only where the DNA matches it firmly. Rows may omit the clone size; those that give it use once, few, many or a size class.

>.|TRBD1|TRBJ2-7|TRBV6-1
CASSEETGASSYEQYF
TGTGCCAGCAGTGAAGAGACAGGGGCGAGCTCCTACGAGCAGTACTTC
>.|.|TRBJ1-4|TRBV27
CASSPLSLEKLFF
TGTGCCAGCAGTCCCTTATCGTTGGAAAAACTGTTTTTT
>.|TRBD1|TRBJ1-2|TRBV19
CASGQGVRGYTF
TGTGCCTCGGGACAGGGGGTACGGGGCTACACCTTC
>few|TRBD1|TRBJ1-5|TRBV29-1
CSATDRGNQPQHF
TGCAGCGCTACCGACAGGGGCAATCAGCCCCAGCATTTT
>.|.|TRBJ1-6|TRBV30
CAWSRGGPGNSPLHF
TGTGCCTGGAGTAGGGGGGGGCCCGGCAATTCACCCCTCCACTTT
>.|TRBD1|TRBJ1-3|TRBV7-2
CASSLAMDRGNTIYF
TGTGCCAGCAGCTTAGCAATGGACAGGGGAAACACCATATATTTT
>.|TRBD2|TRBJ2-7|TRBV6-1
CASSEVAGMFYEQYF
TGTGCCAGCAGTGAGGTAGCGGGGATGTTCTACGAGCAGTACTTC
>.|.|TRBJ2-7|TRBV4-2
CASSQGGGVGPNSEQYF
TGTGCCAGCAGCCAAGGAGGGGGAGTTGGGCCGAACAGCGAGCAGTACTTC
>.|.|TRBJ2-2|TRBV25-1
CASSENPTVANTGELFF
TGTGCCAGCAGTGAAAACCCGACAGTCGCGAACACCGGGGAGCTGTTTTTT
>.|.|TRBJ1-1|TRBV2
CASSPGNTEAFF
TGTGCCAGCAGTCCAGGGAACACTGAAGCTTTCTTT
>.|TRBD1|TRBJ2-5|TRBV7-8
CASSRRDREGETQYF
TGTGCCAGCAGCAGACGGGACAGGGAGGGAGAGACCCAGTACTTC
>.|.|TRBJ1-3|TRBV5-6
CASSQPGQLGNTIYF
TGTGCCAGCAGCCAACCCGGACAGCTCGGAAACACCATATATTTT
>.|.|TRBJ1-6|TRBV27
CASRPPGGPNSPLHF
TGTGCCAGCAGACCCCCCGGGGGTCCAAATTCACCCCTCCACTTT
>.|.|TRBJ2-7|TRBV28
CASSQTQGRHLRFTYF
TGTGCCAGCAGTCAAACTCAGGGGCGCCATCTACGATTTACCTACTTC
>.|TRBD1|TRBJ2-5|TRBV28
CASSFLGQGRETQYF
TGTGCCAGCAGTTTTTTGGGACAGGGGCGGGAGACCCAGTACTTC
>.|.|TRBJ2-7|TRBV9
CASSVGGGGASYEQYF
TGTGCCAGCAGCGTAGGTGGCGGAGGGGCCTCCTACGAGCAGTACTTC
>.|.|TRBJ2-1|TRBV6-4
CASSDGRSYNEQFF
TGTGCCAGCAGTGACGGGAGGTCCTACAATGAGCAGTTCTTC
>.|TRBD2|TRBJ2-2|TRBV28
CASSFSTSGGFQTGELFF
TGTGCCAGCAGTTTCTCGACTAGCGGGGGGTTCCAAACCGGGGAGCTGTTTTTT
>few|TRBD2|TRBJ2-7|TRBV30
CAWSPLGSGSPTGRQYF
TGTGCCTGGAGCCCCCTAGGTAGCGGGAGTCCAACCGGTAGGCAGTACTTC
>.|.|TRBJ2-2|TRBV5-1
CASSLLTGNTGELFF
TGCGCCAGCAGCTTGTTAACAGGGAACACCGGGGAGCTGTTTTTT
>.|.|TRBJ1-4|TRBV28
CASKNRVAREKLFF
TGTGCCAGCAAGAACAGGGTGGCGAGGGAAAAACTGTTTTTT
>.|TRBD1|TRBJ1-3|TRBV28
CASSYDRGPGNTIYF
TGTGCCAGCAGTTACGACAGGGGGCCTGGAAACACCATATATTTT
>.|.|TRBJ2-3|TRBV6-5
CASRPQQSTDTQYF
TGTGCCAGCAGACCACAGCAGAGCACAGATACGCAGTATTTT
>.|TRBD1|TRBJ1-2|TRBV5-1
CASSLRDRDGYTF
TGCGCCAGCAGCTTAAGAGACAGGGATGGCTACACCTTC
>once|TRBD2|TRBJ2-7|TRBV29-1
CSVVGLADSYEQYF
TGCAGCGTTGTTGGCCTAGCGGACTCCTACGAGCAGTACTTC
>.|TRBD1|TRBJ1-2|TRBV2
CASSEAVWDRALGGYGYTF
TGTGCCAGCAGTGAAGCGGTGTGGGACAGGGCGTTGGGGGGATATGGCTACACCTTC
>.|.|TRBJ2-5|TRBV7-9
CASSPRLEETQYF
TGTGCCAGCAGCCCAAGACTGGAAGAGACCCAGTACTTC
>.|.|TRBJ1-4|TRBV5-1
CASSLGQLNEKLFF
TGCGCCAGCAGCCTGGGACAACTTAATGAAAAACTGTTTTTT
>.|.|TRBJ1-2|TRBV2
CASSDAGNSKYGYTF
TGTGCCAGCAGTGACGCAGGGAACTCGAAGTATGGCTACACCTTC
>.|.|TRBJ1-1|TRBV15
CATSSESTGGNTEAFF
TGTGCCACCAGCAGTGAATCGACAGGAGGGAACACTGAAGCTTTCTTT
>.|TRBD2|TRBJ2-3|TRBV4-1
CASTRRPGTSRQTDTQYF
TGCGCCAGCACCCGCCGCCCAGGGACTAGTCGGCAAACAGATACGCAGTATTTT
>once|TRBD2|TRBJ2-2|TRBV19
CASKEAGDMRELFF
TGTGCCAGTAAGGAAGCGGGAGACATGCGGGAGCTGTTTTTT
>.|TRBD1|TRBJ1-1|TRBV2
CASSEYRTGGHGLNTEAFF
TGTGCCAGCAGTGAATATCGGACAGGGGGCCATGGATTGAACACTGAAGCTTTCTTT
>.|.|TRBJ2-3|TRBV27
CASSLYTGTDTQYF
TGTGCCAGCAGTCTTTATACGGGCACAGATACGCAGTATTTT
>.|.|TRBJ2-1|TRBV30
CAWSVGGRGINEQFF
TGTGCCTGGAGTGTTGGAGGGAGAGGGATTAATGAGCAGTTCTTC
>.|.|TRBJ1-3|TRBV30
CAWSVGSGLGGNTIYF
TGTGCCTGGAGTGTAGGTTCAGGACTGGGTGGAAACACCATATATTTT